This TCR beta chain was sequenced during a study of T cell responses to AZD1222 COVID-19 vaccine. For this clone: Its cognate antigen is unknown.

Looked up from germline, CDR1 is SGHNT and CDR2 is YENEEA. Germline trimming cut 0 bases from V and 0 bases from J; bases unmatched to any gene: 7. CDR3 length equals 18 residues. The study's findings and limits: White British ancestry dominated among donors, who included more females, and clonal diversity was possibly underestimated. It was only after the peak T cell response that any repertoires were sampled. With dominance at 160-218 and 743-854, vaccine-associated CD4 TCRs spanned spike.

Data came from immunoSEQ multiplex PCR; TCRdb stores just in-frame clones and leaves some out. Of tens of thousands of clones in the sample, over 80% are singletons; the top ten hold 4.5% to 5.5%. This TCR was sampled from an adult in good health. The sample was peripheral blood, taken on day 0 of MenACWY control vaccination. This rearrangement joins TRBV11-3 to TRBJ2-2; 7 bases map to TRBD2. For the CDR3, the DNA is TGTGCCAGCAGCTTAGATAGTTCGACTAGCTCGAACACCGGGGAGCTGTTTTTT. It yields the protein CASSLDSSTSSNTGELFF.